This T cell receptor (beta chain) was sequenced during a study of OX40 agonist ivuxolimab in advanced cancers. With respect to this clone: Its ends do not fully match the called genes, so a read error is possible.

Repertoires were generated with immunoSEQ multiplex PCR, while TCRdb's copy carries only in-frame clones and drops some. The sample has around 80,000 clones, under 90% seen once. CDR3 length: 13 amino acids. CDR1 SGHVS and CDR2 FQNEAQ come from the germline V gene. The specimen comprised CD4+ or CD8+ T cells sorted from blood, sampled in a trial of the OX40 agonist ivuxolimab. This chain connects TRBV7-8 to TRBJ2-2; D possibly matches TRBD1 or TRBD2 (5 bases each). This clonotype was sampled from an adult with an advanced solid tumor such as melanoma, head and neck, liver or kidney cancer. The CDR3 loop is CASSWGNAGELFF. As DNA, the CDR3 is TGTGCCAGCAGCTGGGGGAACGCCGGGGAGCTGTTTTTT.